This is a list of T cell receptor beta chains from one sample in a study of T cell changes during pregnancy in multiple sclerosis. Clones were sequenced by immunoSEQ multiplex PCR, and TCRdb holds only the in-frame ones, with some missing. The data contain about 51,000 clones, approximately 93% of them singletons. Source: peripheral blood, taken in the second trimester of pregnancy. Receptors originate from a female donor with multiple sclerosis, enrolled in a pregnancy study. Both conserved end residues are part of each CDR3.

CASSLGGREKDIQYF | TRBV7-8
CASSFVRGAEQYF | TRBV27
CASSLTRREQFF | TRBV5-1
CASSGIYRGQNTEAFF | TRBV27
CASNGPFTDTQYF | TRBV2
CASSLAVLAGRNEQFF | TRBV5-1
CASSLLLGASTYEQYF | TRBV11-2
CASLSTGTEYYGYTF | TRBV19
CASSSGRLYGYTF | TRBV28
CASSVDAEPAEGLEQYF | TRBV9
CASNTWGYTF | TRBV11-3
CASSQDRQGDYGYTF | TRBV4-3
CASSLGLAGTGELFF | TRBV5-1
CASSGDGGTYNEQFF | TRBV9
CASSLGFGGRSHEQYF | TRBV11-3
CASSLDRGSADTQYF | TRBV5-1
CATSRGTGATYEQYF | TRBV15
CASSLFAGHEQYF | TRBV27
CASSLYAGGTGELFF | TRBV5-4
CASSLVGGENYGYTF | TRBV7-9
CASGQGFSYEQYF | TRBV19
CASTHSEANTEAFF | TRBV6-5
CASSLDRGSPVGAFF | TRBV6-5
CASSGGLAKGNEQFF | TRBV6-1
CSVRQEYEQYF | TRBV29-1
CASSLRGDLMYEQYF | TRBV13
CASSPNVRQGSGEQYF | TRBV27
CASSLEGAGGDEQFF | TRBV7-9
CASVAGGHASNEQFF | TRBV14
CASSWDRESSGNTIYF | TRBV28
CASSPGTGDTGELFF | TRBV6-5
CASSLLTGTANTGELFF | TRBV11-2
CASSERDSLPTEQYF | TRBV6-4
CASTGSGVSYEQYF | TRBV10-2
CAWSRGGGTETQYF | TRBV30
CASRRQFLNYGYTF | TRBV28
CSARTGTPSTEQYF | TRBV29-1
CASSLVAGSSTDTQYF | TRBV11-2
CASSSFSQDTEAFF | TRBV6-5
CASSIYAQGYNEQFF | TRBV19
CASSVGSGAYNEQFF | TRBV2
CASSYTGNVEKLFF | TRBV6-6
CASSMGGFGELGVQETQYF | TRBV19
CASSQVQGAGSPLHF | TRBV4-1